The 25 T cell receptor beta chains presented below share a single source sample, sequenced in a study. One entry per CDR3 protein results from TCRdb running MiXCR on the RT-PCR reads. The sample shows 550,000 to 750,000 distinct CDR3 sequences, 13% to 15% of them seen only once. Sequencing was carried out using memory CD4+ T cells from blood. The receptors were sampled from a female donor in good health, serving as a healthy control.

The chain employs TRBV5-8 and TRBJ2-6; the D is unclear. V was cut by 0 bases and J by 2 bases, with 6 bases left in between. This CDR3 is built from 15 residues. Germline V gene sequence: CDR1 SGHTS, CDR2 YDEGEE. The DNA of the CDR3 is TGTGCCAGCAGCTTGGCGCTGCCTGGGGCCAACGTCCTGACTTTC. This encodes CASSLALPGANVLTF. Combining the CDR3 with reference TRBV5-8 and TRBJ2-6 gives the whole variable domain EAGVTQSPTHLIKTRGQQATLRCSPISGHTSVYWYQQALGLGLQFLLWYDEGEERNRGNFPPRFSGRQFPNYSSELNVNALELEDSALYLCASSLALPGANVLTFGAGSRLTVL.

This clonotype appeared a few times. The rearrangement links TRBV20-1 to TRBJ2-2; D remains ambiguous. There are 15 residues in the CDR3. V lost 6 bases and J 1 base, leaving 15 bases between the germline ends. Germline CDR1 is DFQATT and CDR2 is SNEGSKA (reference sequence). CDR3 bases: TGCAGTGCCAACGCCAGAGGATGGAACACCGGGGAGCTGTTTTTT. Translated: CSANARGWNTGELFF.

In this sample, this clonotype turned up many times. The J gene is TRBJ2-3, the V gene TRBV5-1; D may be TRBD1 (5 bases). The CDR3 runs to 15 residues. Trimming stripped 3 bases from V and 1 base from J, with 12 bases between. From germline, CDR1 is SGHRS and CDR2 YFSETQ. The CDR3 is CASSSTAPGTDTQYF. For the CDR3, the DNA is TGCGCCAGCAGCTCGACAGCCCCCGGCACAGATACGCAGTATTTT.

The chain has TRBV10-3 and TRBJ2-7, with a possible D match to TRBD2 (5 bases). V lost 3 bases and J lost 3, with 15 bases in between. Germline V lookup: CDR1 ENHRY, CDR2 SYGVKD. The CDR3 extends over 15 amino acids. The CDR3 loop reads CAISDKSGSFYEQYF. The CDR3, as DNA: TGTGCCATCAGTGATAAGTCGGGAAGCTTCTACGAGCAGTACTTC.

This clonotype was counted ten times or more. The rearrangement joins TRBV4-3 to TRBJ1-5; weak D call: TRBD1 (5 bases). The V end lost 0 bases, the J end lost 2 bases, and 8 bases lay between the germline ends. Germline CDR1 reads LGHNA; CDR2 reads YSLEER. This CDR3 spans 15 amino acids. The CDR3 reads CASSQDFRGNQPQHF. CDR3 coding DNA: TGCGCCAGCAGCCAAGATTTCAGGGGCAATCAGCCCCAGCATTTT.

This clonotype was seen more than once but under ten times. V usage is TRBV30 and J usage is TRBJ1-5, with 10 bases aligning to TRBD1. The length of the CDR3 is 14 residues. Germline lookup yields CDR1 GTSNPN and CDR2 SVGIG (reference sequence). V lost 4 bases and J lost 6; bases outside the gene matches: 6. The CDR3 DNA reads as TGTGCCTGGACCGGGACAGGGGTTTTTCAGCCCCAGCATTTT. Translation: CAWTGTGVFQPQHF.

The table lists this clonotype with a few counts. The chain uses TRBV7-3 and TRBJ2-2, with 11 bases aligning to TRBD2. The germline CDR1 and CDR2 sequences are SGHTA and FQGTGA. V shed 3 bases, J shed 6 bases, and the junction held 3 bases outside the gene matches. CDR3 size: 15 residues. This CDR3 reads CASSFSGGEPGELFF. The CDR3 DNA follows: TGTGCCAGCAGCTTTAGCGGGGGGGAGCCCGGGGAGCTGTTTTTT.

This clonotype was picked up many times. The rearrangement links TRBV12-3 or TRBV12-4 to TRBJ1-5, with 10 bases fitting TRBD1. V shed 6 bases and J 2 bases; nucleotides not matched to a gene: 7. The CDR3 has 16 amino acids. This chain's CDR3 is CASSPPGTGGNQPQHF. The CDR3 coding sequence is TGTGCCAGCAGCCCTCCCGGGACAGGGGGCAATCAGCCCCAGCATTTT.

The V gene is TRBV7-3, the J gene TRBJ2-7; 8 positions match TRBD1. V gave up 4 bases and J gave up 6 bases; unmatched junction bases: 5. Germline V gene sequence: CDR1 SGHTA, CDR2 FQGTGA. This CDR3 is 13 amino acids long. The CDR3 region has the DNA TGTGCCAGCAGCTCGACAGGGGAGACCGAGCAGTACTTC. Encoded protein: CASSSTGETEQYF. Combining the CDR3 with reference TRBV7-3 and TRBJ2-7 gives the whole variable domain GAGVSQTPSNKVTEKGKYVELRCDPISGHTALYWYRQSLGQGPEFLIYFQGTGAADDSGLPNDRFFAVRPEGSVSTLKIQRTERGDSAVYLCASSSTGETEQYFGPGTRLTVT.

This clonotype was detected many times. In DNA form, the CDR3 reads TGCAGTGCTAGAGATGAGGGGGAGGGCCACCCAGATACGCAGTATTTT. The encoded protein is CSARDEGEGHPDTQYF. V gene TRBV20-1 combines with J gene TRBJ2-3; D may be TRBD2 (7 bases). V lost 0 bases and J 4 bases, leaving 17 bases between the germline ends. CDR1 and CDR2 (germline): DFQATT, SNEGSKA (reference sequence). This CDR3 is built from 16 residues.

V gene TRBV5-4 combines with J gene TRBJ2-3; D is perhaps TRBD2 (6 bases). This CDR3 is built from 16 residues. Germline V gene lookup returns CDR1 SGHNT and CDR2 YYREEE (reference sequence). V was pared by 4 bases and J by 2 bases, with 17 bases between. This CDR3 reads CASSPPPGENTDTQYF. The CDR3, as DNA: TGTGCCAGCAGCCCCCCACCGGGGGAAAACACAGATACGCAGTATTTT.

The gene calls are TRBV5-7 and TRBJ1-1; 12 bases match TRBD1. TRBV5-7 is assigned to the ORF class and has an uncertain function. V shed 4 bases, J shed 6 bases, and the junction held 10 bases outside the gene matches. This CDR3 region has 16 residues. DNA for the CDR3: TGTGCCAGCAGCCTGGGCCCCGGGACAGGGGGCTCTGAAGCTTTCTTT. Its protein product is CASSLGPGTGGSEAFF.

V gene TRBV20-1 combines with J gene TRBJ2-1, with D tentatively TRBD2 (6 bases). Germline assignment: CDR1 DFQATT and CDR2 SNEGSKA (reference sequence). V gave up 6 bases and J gave up 7 bases, with 13 bases separating them. The length of the CDR3 is 12 residues. Here the CDR3 reads CSASGGRNEQFF. The DNA of the CDR3 is TGCAGTGCGTCCGGGGGAAGGAATGAGCAGTTCTTC.

The genes are TRBV4-1 and TRBJ1-2; 10 bases map to TRBD1. Germline CDR1 MGHRA, CDR2 YSYEKL. The V gene end was trimmed by 4 bases and the J gene end by 3 bases; junction bases not matched to a gene: 26. The length of the CDR3 is 22 residues. CDR3 loop: CASSLAGLQHLDRGRGHYGYTF. Written as DNA, the CDR3 is TGCGCCAGCAGCCTAGCAGGCCTCCAGCACCTAGACAGGGGGCGGGGGCACTATGGCTACACCTTC.

The chain recombines TRBV20-1 with TRBJ2-3; TRBD1 agrees at 9 bases. This CDR3 contains 12 residues. Germline V gene data show CDR1 as DFQATT and CDR2 as SNEGSKA (reference sequence). J was trimmed by 4 bases and V by 5 bases; bases with no gene match: 1. The CDR3 DNA follows: TGCAGTGCTGGGGACAGGGCAGATACGCAGTATTTT. Amino acids: CSAGDRADTQYF.

This clonotype was seen a few times. The chain carries TRBV9 and TRBJ1-6; D is unclear. This CDR3 contains 15 residues. V lost 0 bases and J lost 7, with 11 bases in between. Germline assignment: CDR1 SGDLS and CDR2 YYNGEE. In DNA form, the CDR3 reads TGTGCCAGCAGCGTAGACCTCCGGGAAAATTCACCCCTCCACTTT. Translated, it gives CASSVDLRENSPLHF.

This chain joins TRBV20-1 and TRBJ2-1, with D uncertain. Germline CDR1 DFQATT, CDR2 SNEGSKA (reference sequence). The V gene lost 3 bases and the J gene lost 0 bases, with 15 bases spanning the gap. This CDR3 spans 16 amino acids. The chain's CDR3 is CSASSSEGNSYNEQFF. The CDR3 DNA is TGCAGTGCTAGCTCTTCTGAAGGTAACTCCTACAATGAGCAGTTCTTC.

This clonotype was seen many times. The chain combines TRBV20-1 with TRBJ2-7; possible D gene TRBD1, 5 bases. Per germline, CDR1 DFQATT and CDR2 SNEGSKA (reference sequence). The ends were cut back, 6 bases at V and 6 bases at J, with 12 bases in the middle. CDR3 length: 11 residues. The CDR3 nucleotides are TGCAGTGCCCTGGGGCCGAGCGAGCAGTACTTC. This codes for CSALGPSEQYF.

This clonotype was picked up a small number of times. V is TRBV7-2 and J is TRBJ1-2; perhaps TRBD1 as D (5 bases). V lost 7 bases and J 5 bases, leaving 14 bases between the germline ends. CDR3 length equals 13 residues. CDR1 and CDR2 from the germline V gene are SGHTA and FQGNSA. The CDR3 loop reads CASTYLGRYGYTF. Written as DNA, the CDR3 is TGTGCCAGCACCTATTTGGGGCGTTATGGCTACACCTTC.

This clonotype was recorded at least ten times. The chain recombines TRBV9 with TRBJ2-1; 9 nucleotides match TRBD2. This CDR3 region has 15 residues. The germline gives CDR1 SGDLS, CDR2 YYNGEE. V shed 0 bases and J 9 bases; nucleotides not matched to a gene: 7. The CDR3 is CASSVDGGRAFEQFF. CDR3 nucleotides: TGTGCCAGCAGCGTAGACGGCGGGAGGGCCTTTGAGCAGTTCTTC.

The V and J genes are TRBV20-1 and TRBJ1-1; 8 nucleotides align to TRBD1. The germline CDR1 and CDR2 sequences are DFQATT and SNEGSKA (reference sequence). The CDR3 sequence is 12 residues long. Unmatched junction bases numbered 5, after V lost 6 bases and J lost 5 bases. The CDR3 is CSATGGETEAFF. The DNA of the CDR3 is TGCAGTGCCACAGGGGGAGAGACTGAAGCTTTCTTT.

The CDR3 here is CASSSGTGWVYTF. The CDR3 coding sequence is TGTGCCAGCAGCTCCGGGACAGGGTGGGTCTACACCTTC. The gene calls are TRBV7-2 and TRBJ1-2; 9 nucleotides line up with TRBD1. Germline V gives CDR1 SGHTA, CDR2 FQGNSA. V shed 4 bases, J shed 10 bases, and the junction held 7 bases outside the gene matches. The CDR3 has 13 amino acids.

This clonotype was counted ten times or more. The chain combines TRBV20-1 with TRBJ2-7, with 7 bases fitting TRBD2. Germline loops: CDR1 DFQATT, CDR2 SNEGSKA (reference sequence). The CDR3 runs to 15 residues. V was pared by 6 bases and J by 3 bases, with 14 bases of the junction left unmatched. CDR3 residues: CSAPPASGGSYEQYF. CDR3 DNA sequence: TGCAGTGCCCCACCAGCTTCGGGCGGGAGCTACGAGCAGTACTTC.

This rearrangement joins TRBV7-2 to TRBJ2-5; D may match TRBD1 or TRBD2 (6 bases each). The CDR3 totals 16 residues. From germline, CDR1 is SGHTA and CDR2 FQGNSA. V lost 3 bases and J lost 4, with 18 bases in between. Here the CDR3 reads CASSFAPGASGETQYF. The CDR3 bases are TGTGCCAGCAGCTTTGCCCCGGGGGCCTCCGGAGAGACCCAGTACTTC.

This clonotype has more than one count but fewer than ten. V gene TRBV7-9 combines with J gene TRBJ2-3; D is ambiguous. The germline CDR1 and CDR2 sequences are SEHNR and FQNEAQ (reference sequence). There are 11 residues in the CDR3. V gave up 8 bases and J gave up 4 bases, with 7 bases separating them. The CDR3 coding sequence is TGTGCCAGCGAAAAGGCAGATACGCAGTATTTT. Protein product: CASEKADTQYF.